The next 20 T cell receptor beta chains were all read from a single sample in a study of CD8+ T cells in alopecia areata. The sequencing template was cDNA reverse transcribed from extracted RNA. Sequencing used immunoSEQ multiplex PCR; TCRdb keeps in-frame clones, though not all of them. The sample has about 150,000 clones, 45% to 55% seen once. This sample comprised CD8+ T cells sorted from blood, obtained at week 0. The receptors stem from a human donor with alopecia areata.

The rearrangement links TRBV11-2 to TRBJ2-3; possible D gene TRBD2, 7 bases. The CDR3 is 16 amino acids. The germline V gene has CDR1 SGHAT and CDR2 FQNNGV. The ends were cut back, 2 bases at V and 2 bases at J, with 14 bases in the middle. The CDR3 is CASSLYTGGPTDTQYF. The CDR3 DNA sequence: TGTGCCAGCAGCTTATATACGGGGGGCCCCACAGATACGCAGTATTTT. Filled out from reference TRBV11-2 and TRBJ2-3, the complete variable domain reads EAGVAQSPRYKIIEKRQSVAFWCNPISGHATLYWYQQILGQGPKLLIQFQNNGVVDDSQLPKDRFSAERLKGVDSTLKIQPAKLEDSAVYLCASSLYTGGPTDTQYFGPGTRLTVL.

CDR3 sequence (DNA): TGTGCCAGCAGTTACTCGAGACTGCTGATGAACACTGAAGCTTTCTTT. This sequence encodes CASSYSRLLMNTEAFF. The chain joins TRBV6-5 to TRBJ1-1; D gene unclear. The V gene's germline CDR1 is MNHEY and CDR2 SVGAGI. The V end lost 0 bases, the J end lost 0 bases, and 11 bases lay between the germline ends. CDR3 length equals 16 residues.

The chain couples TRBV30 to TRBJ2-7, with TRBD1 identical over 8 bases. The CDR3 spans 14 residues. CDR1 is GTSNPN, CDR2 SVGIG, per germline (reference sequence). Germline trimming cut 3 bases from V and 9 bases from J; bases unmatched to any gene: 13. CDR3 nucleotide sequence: TGTGCCTGGAGCTCCCTCGGACAGGGCGACGTGCAGTACTTC. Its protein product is CAWSSLGQGDVQYF.

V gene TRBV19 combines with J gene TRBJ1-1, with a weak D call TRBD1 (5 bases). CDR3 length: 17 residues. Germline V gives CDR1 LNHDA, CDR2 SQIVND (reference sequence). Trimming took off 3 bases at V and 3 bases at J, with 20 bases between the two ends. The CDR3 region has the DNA TGTGCCAGTAGTATCACTGACAGTTTTGGAATGGACACTGAAGCTTTCTTT. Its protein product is CASSITDSFGMDTEAFF.

The CDR3 loop reads CSVRAMTGYDTEAFF. The CDR3 DNA is TGCAGCGTTCGGGCAATGACAGGGTACGACACTGAAGCTTTCTTT. The V and J genes are TRBV29-1 and TRBJ1-1, with 7 bases lining up with TRBD1. The CDR3 loop spans 15 amino acids. V lost 5 bases and J lost 3; bases outside the gene matches: 12. The germline V gene encodes CDR1 SQVTM and CDR2 ANQGSEA.

The DNA of the CDR3 is TGCGCCAGCAGCCAAGATCGGGCGGCCGGGAGGGGCTACACCTTC. Its protein is CASSQDRAAGRGYTF. This chain connects TRBV4-3 to TRBJ1-2; D unresolved. This CDR3 contains 15 residues. V was trimmed by 0 bases and J by 8 bases, leaving 16 bases between them. Germline CDR1 and CDR2: LGHNA and YSLEER.

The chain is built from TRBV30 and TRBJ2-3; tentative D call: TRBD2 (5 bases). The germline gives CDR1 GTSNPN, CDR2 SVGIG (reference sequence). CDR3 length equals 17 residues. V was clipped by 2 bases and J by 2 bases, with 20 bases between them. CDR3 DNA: TGTGCCTGGAGTAATCACCCGCGCGGGCCCTACACAGATACGCAGTATTTT. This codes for CAWSNHPRGPYTDTQYF. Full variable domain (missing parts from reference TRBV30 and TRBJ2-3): SQTIHQWPATLVQPVGSPLSLECTVEGTSNPNLYWYRQAAGRGLQLLFYSVGIGQISSEVPQNLSASRPQDRQFILSSKKLLLSDSGFYLCAWSNHPRGPYTDTQYFGPGTRLTVL.

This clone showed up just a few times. The CDR3 bases are TGCAGCGCGGCCCAATTACGACAGTTAAACAATGAGCAGTTCTTC. The encoded protein is CSAAQLRQLNNEQFF. This sequence joins TRBV29-1 and TRBJ2-1, with D perhaps TRBD1 (5 bases). Trimming pared 7 bases from V and 5 bases from J, leaving 21 bases between. The CDR3 sequence is 15 residues long. CDR1 and CDR2 from the germline V gene are SQVTM and ANQGSEA.

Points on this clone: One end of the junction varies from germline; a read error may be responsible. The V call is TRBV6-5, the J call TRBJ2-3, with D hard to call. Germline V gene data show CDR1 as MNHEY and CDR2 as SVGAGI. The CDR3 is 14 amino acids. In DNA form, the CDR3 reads TGTGCCACCAGTCATTACGGTGACACAGATACGCAGTATTTT. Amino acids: CATSHYGDTDTQYF.

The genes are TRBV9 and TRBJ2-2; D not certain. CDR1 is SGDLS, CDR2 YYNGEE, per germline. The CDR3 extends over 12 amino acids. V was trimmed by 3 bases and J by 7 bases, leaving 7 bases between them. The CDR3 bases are TGTGCCAGCAGCGAGGCAAACGGGGAGCTGTTTTTT. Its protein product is CASSEANGELFF.

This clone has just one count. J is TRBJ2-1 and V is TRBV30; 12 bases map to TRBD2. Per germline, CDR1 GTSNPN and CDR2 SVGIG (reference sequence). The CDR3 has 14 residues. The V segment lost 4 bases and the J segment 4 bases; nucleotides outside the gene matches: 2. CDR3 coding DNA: TGTGCCTGGACACTAGCGGGGGGATACAATGAGCAGTTCTTC. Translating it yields CAWTLAGGYNEQFF.

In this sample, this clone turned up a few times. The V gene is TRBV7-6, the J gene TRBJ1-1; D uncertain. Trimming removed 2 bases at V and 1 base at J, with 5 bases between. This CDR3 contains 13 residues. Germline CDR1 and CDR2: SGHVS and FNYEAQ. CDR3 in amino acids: CASSLWRNTEAFF. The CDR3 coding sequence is TGTGCCAGCAGCTTATGGAGGAACACTGAAGCTTTCTTT.

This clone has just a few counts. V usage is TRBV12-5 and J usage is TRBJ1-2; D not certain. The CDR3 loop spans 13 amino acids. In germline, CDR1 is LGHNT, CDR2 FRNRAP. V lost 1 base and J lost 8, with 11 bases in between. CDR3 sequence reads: CASGLAGILGYTF. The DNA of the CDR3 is TGTGCTAGTGGTTTGGCCGGGATCCTCGGCTACACCTTC. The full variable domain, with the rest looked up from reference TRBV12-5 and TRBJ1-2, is DARVTQTPRHKVTEMGQEVTMRCQPILGHNTVFWYRQTMMQGLELLAYFRNRAPLDDSGMPKDRFSAEMPDATLATLKIQPSEPRDSAVYFCASGLAGILGYTFGSGTRLTVV.

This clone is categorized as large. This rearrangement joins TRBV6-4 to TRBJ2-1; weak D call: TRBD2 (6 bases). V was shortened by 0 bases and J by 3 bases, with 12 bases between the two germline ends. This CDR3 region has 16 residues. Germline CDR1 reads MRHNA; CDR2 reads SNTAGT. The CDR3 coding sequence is TGTGCCAGCAGTGACTCCGGGACTGGAGACTACAATGAGCAGTTCTTC. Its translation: CASSDSGTGDYNEQFF.

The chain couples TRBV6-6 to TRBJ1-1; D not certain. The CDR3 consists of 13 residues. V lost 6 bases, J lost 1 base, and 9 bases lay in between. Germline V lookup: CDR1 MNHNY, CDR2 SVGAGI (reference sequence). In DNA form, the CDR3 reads TGTGCCAGCAGCCCCCGCGGGAACACTGAAGCTTTCTTT. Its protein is CASSPRGNTEAFF.

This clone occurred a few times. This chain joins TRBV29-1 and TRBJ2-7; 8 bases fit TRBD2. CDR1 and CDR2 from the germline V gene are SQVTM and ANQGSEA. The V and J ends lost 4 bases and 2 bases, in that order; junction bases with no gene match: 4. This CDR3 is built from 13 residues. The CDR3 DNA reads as TGCAGCGTTGCTTGGCGGGGGGCCTACGAGCAGTACTTC. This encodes CSVAWRGAYEQYF.

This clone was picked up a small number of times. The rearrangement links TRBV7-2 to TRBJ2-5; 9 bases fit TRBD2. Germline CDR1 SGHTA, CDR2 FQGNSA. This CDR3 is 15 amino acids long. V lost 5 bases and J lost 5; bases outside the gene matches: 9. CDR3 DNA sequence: TGTGCCAGCAGCCTTAGCGGGGGCGGTTTGGAGACCCAGTACTTC. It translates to CASSLSGGGLETQYF.

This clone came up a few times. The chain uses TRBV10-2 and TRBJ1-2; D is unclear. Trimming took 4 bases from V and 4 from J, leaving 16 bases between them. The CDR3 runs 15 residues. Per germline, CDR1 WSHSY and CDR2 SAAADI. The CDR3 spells CASSVDGASGYGYTF. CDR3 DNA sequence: TGCGCCAGCAGTGTGGACGGAGCCTCGGGCTATGGCTACACCTTC.

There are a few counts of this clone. Written as DNA, the CDR3 is TGCAGCGTTGAAGATGATCCCGGGACCGGGGAGCTGTTTTTT. Translated: CSVEDDPGTGELFF. The chain combines TRBV29-1 with TRBJ2-2; D unclear. This CDR3 contains 14 residues. The germline gives CDR1 SQVTM, CDR2 ANQGSEA. V was cut by 0 bases and J by 5 bases, with 10 bases left in between.

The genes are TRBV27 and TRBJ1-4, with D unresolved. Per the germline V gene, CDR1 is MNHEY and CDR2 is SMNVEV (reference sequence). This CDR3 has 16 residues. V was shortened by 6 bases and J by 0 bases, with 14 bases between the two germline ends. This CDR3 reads CASSRTQLSTNEKLFF. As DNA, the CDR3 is TGTGCCAGCAGCCGAACGCAACTATCAACTAATGAAAAACTGTTTTTT.